The source of this T cell receptor beta chain is a study of PD-1 blockade in classical Hodgkin lymphoma. All patients relapsed after autologous stem cell transplantation, and brentuximab vedotin exposure varied. J was trimmed by 5 bases and V by 4 bases; bases with no gene match: 4. Germline V gene lookup returns CDR1 SGDLS and CDR2 YYNGEE. The CDR3 is 13 residues long. Here immunoSEQ multiplex PCR was the method, and the copy in TCRdb shows in-frame clones only, minus some. The data show roughly 41,000 clones, roughly 70% seen once. This sequence was found in a human donor with classical Hodgkin lymphoma. The chain links TRBV9 to TRBJ2-7; TRBD1 aligns across 9 bases. The specimen comprised peripheral blood mononuclear cells (PBMCs), sampled at baseline. The CDR3 coding sequence is TGTGCCAGCAGCCTACGGACAGGGGACGAGCAGTACTTC. This sequence encodes CASSLRTGDEQYF.